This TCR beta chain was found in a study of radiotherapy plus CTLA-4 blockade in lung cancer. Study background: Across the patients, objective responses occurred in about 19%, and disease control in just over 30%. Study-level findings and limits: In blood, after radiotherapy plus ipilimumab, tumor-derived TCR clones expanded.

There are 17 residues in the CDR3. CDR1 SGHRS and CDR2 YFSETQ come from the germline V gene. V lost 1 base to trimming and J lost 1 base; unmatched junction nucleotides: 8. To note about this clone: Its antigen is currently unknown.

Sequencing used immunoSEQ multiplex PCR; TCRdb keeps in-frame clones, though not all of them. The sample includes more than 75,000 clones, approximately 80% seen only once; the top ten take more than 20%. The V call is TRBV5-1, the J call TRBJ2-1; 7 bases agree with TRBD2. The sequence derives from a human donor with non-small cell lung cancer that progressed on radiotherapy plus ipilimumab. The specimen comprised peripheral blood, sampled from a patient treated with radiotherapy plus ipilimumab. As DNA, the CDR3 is TGCGCCAGCAGCTTGCTCCTCCAGGGAGGGTCCTACAATGAGCAGTTCTTC. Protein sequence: CASSLLLQGGSYNEQFF.